The entry that follows covers one TCR beta chain sequence. What this receptor recognizes is not known. No qualities accompany the bases; no much larger clone lies one base away. The cohort comprised fewer than 750 healthy bone marrow donors. At the time of sampling, all cohort members were nominally healthy, though unrecorded immune exposures were likely present. The donor was CMV seronegative and was included in the group of 352 seronegative cohort members. Each donor provided a peripheral blood sample, and peripheral blood mononuclear cells were used for TCR beta sequencing. The Qiagen DNeasy Blood Extraction Kit was used to extract genomic DNA from the blood cell samples. The junction carries 11 bases between V and J, which are trimmed by 0 bases and 8 bases respectively. The CDR3 contains 14 residues, cysteine and phenylalanine counted. Only the CDR3 DNA stays, 42 bases, in frame from base 1. Via the germline V gene, CDR1 is MGHRA and CDR2 YSYEKL.

The data derive from a study of cytomegalovirus exposure and HLA in healthy donors (dated 2017 in TCRdb). General notes on the study: An earlier analysis of 587 of the donors reported approximately 300 Gb of sequence data and 117 million unique TCR beta sequences from about 179 million T cells. In a later genetic analysis, genome-wide SNP genotypes for about 55% of the roughly 700 donors were used, and that subset was treated as a discovery cohort. All discovery cohort repertoires had been generated on a single sequencing platform. In the later analysis, no new phenotypic data were used to find candidate immune exposures; instead, reliance was placed on TCR beta sequences and their occurrence across donors. Along with the approximately 700-subject first cohort, a separate validation cohort of over a hundred different subjects was used. Donor age, sex, ethnicity and CMV serostatus were compiled together with the repertoire data. The number of donors typed differed by locus, with 629-630 for A, B, C, DRB1 and DQB1, over 500 for DQA1, about 610 for DPA1, and 400 to 490 for DPB1. The study used immunosequencing to profile the T cell repertoires of under 700 subjects and linked those repertoires to cytomegalovirus serostatus. Among roughly 400 genotyped donors of the cohort, an average of roughly 230,000 unique TCR beta nucleotide sequences was sequenced per donor, of which about 18% were non-productive. An early release that covered several hundred HLA-typed donors contained 300 to 350 gigabases of sequencing data and 70 million to 100 million unique TCR sequences. To decide whether each TCR beta V gene segment behaved as functional or pseudogenic, an earlier analysis of some 600 of the donors relied on high-throughput TCR beta sequencing. To predict cytomegalovirus infection status, the study brought together high-throughput TCR immunosequencing, statistical association of individual TCRs with disease status, and machine learning. The aim of the study was to test whether cataloging public T cell receptors could identify signatures of past pathogen exposure. Of the roughly 400 genotyped donors, 65% to 90% fell in the genetic ancestry cluster associated with self-reported Caucasian donors. In a later analysis, previously published TCR beta repertoires from more than 500 donors were re-analyzed and high-resolution HLA genotyping was added so that TCR occurrence patterns could be studied. Several DR-DQ haplotypes were handled as single units for association and clustering because linkage in the cohort was strong. HLA typing covered class I and class II loci at four-digit resolution.

Library creation used the immunoSEQ multiplex PCR assay. A mixture of 60 forward primers for TCR Vbeta segments and 13 reverse primers for TCR Jbeta segments was used in the multiplex PCR. Amplification of the CDR3 region of rearranged TCR beta genes was performed with a multiplex PCR assay on genomic DNA. The Illumina HiSeq System was used to sequence the amplified TCR beta libraries as 87-base-pair reads. The published analysis was carried out like this. Across the 500 to 850 repertoires, a later analysis counted roughly 77 million unique TCR beta chains, some 11 million of which were shared by at least two donors. A nearest-neighbor algorithm error-corrected the raw reads and collapsed the reads into unique sequences, merging closely related sequences to remove PCR and sequencing errors. CDR3 sequences were aligned to IMGT reference sequences to assign V, D and J gene segments. Each retained sequence needed at least a six-nucleotide match to both a V gene segment and a J gene segment. Rearrangements were classified as productive when the CDR3 lacked stop codons and remained in frame with V and J, and all other rearrangements were classified as non-productive. Following IMGT convention, CDR3 was defined as the stretch from the second conserved V-encoded cysteine up to the conserved J-encoded phenylalanine. The earlier analysis of about 640 of the donors excluded any sequence lacking an unambiguous match to a single V gene segment. In an earlier analysis of 450 to 700 of the donors, V segments were called functional above 56.7% productive rearrangements and were called segregating when the between-donor standard deviation exceeded 5%. To diagnose cytomegalovirus status from the catalog of TCR beta chain sequences, a statistical classification framework was built. V and J gene assignment, in a later analysis, came from comparing TCR nucleotide sequences with IMGT/GENE-DB human TR gene sequences. The TCRdist pipeline was used in a later analysis to assign CDR3 sequences and most-parsimonious VDJ recombination scenarios. In a later analysis, each TCR beta chain was defined by its CDR3 amino acid sequence together with its V-gene family, and reads without a unique V-gene family were excluded. A later analysis removed 600 or so highly shared, low-generation-probability nucleotide sequences to deal with suspected cross-contamination and a sequencing artifact. For each public chain, a later analysis derived a clonal expansion index from normalized ranks of inferred template counts within each repertoire. In a later analysis, generation probabilities were computed using a VDJ recombination model fitted to out-of-frame rearrangements, and the results were checked against IGoR. In a later analysis, hypergeometric tests were used to score TCR-TCR, TCR-HLA and TCR-CMV co-occurrence, with a repertoire-size bias correction applied to TCR pairs. False discovery rates were estimated in a later analysis by permuting HLA or CMV assignments 20 times. In a later analysis, co-occurring TCRs were grouped using DBSCAN, and TCRdist sequence similarity was added for clustering within HLA-allele-positive subsets. For co-occurrence clustering, repertoires with fewer than 30,000 or more than 120,000 public chains were excluded, along with four or five repertoires with anomalous nucleotide sharing. The table comes from immuneACCESS by way of TCRdb, which keeps in-frame sequences with V and J called. Part of the clones is missing from these tables; in studies checked, under half for an unresolved V gene and the rest for unknown reasons. V and J calls and clone size are copied from that table; D and trimming were computed from the DNA. The sample includes some 170,000 clones, with around 85% observed a single time. The ten largest account for about 4.5% of the sample.

The paper as a whole reports these results and caveats: Immune exposure information for the cohort was limited to CMV serostatus. Cytomegalovirus status was reported to be diagnosed by the classifier with high specificity and sensitivity in both the original and validation cohorts. Because some donors lacked HLA typing at each locus, the association tests relied only on the typed subset. According to a later analysis, parvovirus B19, influenza, CMV and Epstein-Barr virus appeared linked to several top co-occurrence clusters. At a false discovery rate of 0.05, a later analysis linked about 17,000 TCR beta sequences to specific HLA alleles. Roughly uniform sequencing depth across donors was assumed in presence/absence analyses, although this assumption may not hold. When HLA alleles, especially DR and DQ, strongly co-occurred, attributing TCR associations to individual alleles was difficult. According to a later analysis, most CMV-associated TCR beta chains appeared to be HLA-restricted, and the HLA associations seemed to be driven largely by CMV exposure. Linkage disequilibrium might explain the correlated functional status among segregating V segments, but an unknown experimental factor could not be ruled out. A further reported finding was that TCR beta sequences accurately predicted the HLA-A and HLA-B alleles for most subjects in the first cohort. The study listed 150 to 200 TCR beta chains as associated with cytomegalovirus. In vitro tests confirmed that a few of the cytomegalovirus-associated TCR beta chains recognize cytomegalovirus antigens. In a later analysis, HLA-associated TCR beta chains showed more clonal expansion and lower generation probabilities than non-associated chains that were equally common. In this cohort, only TCR beta chains were sequenced, and detectable features were limited by the absence of alpha or paired-chain data. A cluster of highly shared sequence variants was judged likely to be a technical artifact of the sequencing pipeline. In an earlier analysis of 587 of the donors, most TCR beta V segments appeared in productive rearrangements about 87% or about 30% of the time, broadly matching IMGT annotations. According to a later genetic analysis, donors in an Asian-associated ancestry cluster had fewer N-insertions in productive TCRs than the roughly 700-donor mean. The authors suggested that the approach could potentially be generalized to other disease states and immunological phenotypes. The earlier analysis of some 560 of the donors excluded roughly 17 rarely observed V segments, including chromosome 9 orphons, because counts were too low. Most TCR sequences were seen in very few donors, while some public TCRs were found in many individuals. The 87-base-pair reads could not distinguish some IMGT-functional V segments, including TRBV6-2 and TRBV6-3, so those segments were excluded. A later analysis found that TCR association rates varied across HLA loci, with DRB1 alleles showing the most associated TCRs and HLA-C alleles the fewest. In a later genetic analysis, a missense DCLRE1C variant was associated with V-gene and J-gene trimming of TCR beta chains, and the association was replicated in an independent cohort.

Recombination connected TRBV4-1 to TRBJ2-4, with a tentative D gene TRBD1 over 6 matching bases. The sample was PBMCs. This TCR was sampled from a middle-aged man in good health and CMV-seronegative. CDR3 protein: CASSQDGGEDIQYF. Read as DNA, the sequence is TGCGCCAGCAGCCAAGATGGGGGCGAGGACATTCAGTACTTC.